This T cell receptor beta chain was sequenced for a study of identical twins. Germline V gene data show CDR1 as SGHVS and CDR2 as FNYEAQ. This CDR3 has 14 amino acids. With 4 bases removed from V and 8 bases from J, the gap between germline ends came to 12 bases. Each CDR3 protein gets one entry after TCRdb re-called the 5' RACE reads with MiXCR. The table lists some 320,000 distinct CDR3 sequences, more than 9% of them singletons. The same data also contributed to another study, on yellow fever vaccine responses in identical twins.

This TCR was recovered from a woman under 30 in good health. The chain couples TRBV7-6 to TRBJ1-6; D is unresolved. What was sequenced was CD8+ T cells sorted from blood. This chain's CDR3 is CASSSRTGYSPLHF. DNA of the CDR3: TGTGCCAGCAGCTCACGGACTGGCTATTCACCCCTCCACTTT.